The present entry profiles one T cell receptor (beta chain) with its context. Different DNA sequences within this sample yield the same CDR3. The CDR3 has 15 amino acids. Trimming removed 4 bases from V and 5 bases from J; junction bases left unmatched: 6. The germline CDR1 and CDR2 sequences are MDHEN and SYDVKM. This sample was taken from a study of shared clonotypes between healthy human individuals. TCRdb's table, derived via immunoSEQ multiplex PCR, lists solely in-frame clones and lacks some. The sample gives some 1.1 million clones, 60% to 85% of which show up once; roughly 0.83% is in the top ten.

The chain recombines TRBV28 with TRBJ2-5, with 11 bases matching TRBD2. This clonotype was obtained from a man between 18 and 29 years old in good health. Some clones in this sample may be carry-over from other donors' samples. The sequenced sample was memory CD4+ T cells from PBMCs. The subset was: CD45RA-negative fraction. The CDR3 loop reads CASSSLAGGGETQYF. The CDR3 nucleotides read TGTGCCAGCAGTTCTCTAGCGGGAGGTGGTGAGACCCAGTACTTC.